Below, 15 T cell receptor beta chains from the same sample are listed, as sequenced in a study of OX40 agonist ivuxolimab in advanced cancers. Measured with immunoSEQ multiplex PCR; TCRdb has only the in-frame clones, and not every one. The sample includes 20,000 to 25,000 clones, 70% to 90% of them seen just once. Source: CD4+ or CD8+ T cells sorted from blood, taken in a trial of the OX40 agonist ivuxolimab. Source of these receptors: an adult with an advanced solid tumor such as melanoma, head and neck, liver or kidney cancer.

This chain joins TRBV6-6 and TRBJ1-5; no clear D gene. In germline, CDR1 is MNHNY, CDR2 SVGAGI (reference sequence). The CDR3 is 15 amino acids. The ends were cut back, 4 bases at V and 0 bases at J, with 10 bases in the middle. CDR3 nucleotide sequence: TGTGCCAGCAGTTTGGGTCGTTATAGCAATCAGCCCCAGCATTTT. It translates to CASSLGRYSNQPQHF.

The J gene is TRBJ2-3, the V gene TRBV7-2, with 9 bases that match TRBD2. The CDR3 loop spans 16 amino acids. After removal of 5 bases from V and 4 bases from J, the junction contained 10 bases not matched to a gene. CDR1 is SGHTA and CDR2 is FQGNSA in the germline V gene. This chain's CDR3 is CASSPLAGSWADTQYF. The CDR3 DNA is TGTGCCAGCAGCCCCCTAGCGGGATCATGGGCAGATACGCAGTATTTT.

The V and J genes are TRBV2 and TRBJ1-5; D possibly corresponds to TRBD1 (5 bases). V lost 7 bases and J lost 4, with 17 bases in between. The CDR3 has 15 residues. Germline V gene sequence: CDR1 SNHLY, CDR2 FYNNEI. This CDR3 reads CASNFQGIGNQPQHF. As DNA, the CDR3 is TGTGCCAGCAATTTTCAGGGAATCGGGAATCAGCCCCAGCATTTT.

The chain combines TRBV9 with TRBJ2-3; 10 nucleotides line up with TRBD2. Germline V CDR1 and CDR2: SGDLS, YYNGEE. V shed 4 bases and J 6 bases; nucleotides not matched to a gene: 11. CDR3 size: 16 residues. The CDR3 is CASSPRGGSGRDTQYF. The CDR3 bases are TGTGCCAGCAGCCCTCGGGGAGGTAGCGGGAGGGATACGCAGTATTTT.

V usage is TRBV19 and J usage is TRBJ2-1; TRBD1 aligns across 8 bases. The CDR3 runs to 15 residues. Germline loops: CDR1 LNHDA, CDR2 SQIVND (reference sequence). The J segment lost 6 bases and the V segment lost 1 base, leaving 5 bases of the junction unmatched. CDR3 DNA sequence: TGTGCCAGTAGTATAGGGACAGGGACACTCAATGAGCAGTTCTTC. Its protein product is CASSIGTGTLNEQFF.

This chain joins TRBV2 and TRBJ1-4; no reliable D call. The V end lost 5 bases, the J end lost 5 bases, and 12 bases lay between the germline ends. The CDR3 contains 14 residues. Per the germline V gene, CDR1 is SNHLY and CDR2 is FYNNEI. CDR3 loop: CASSSGRVNEKLFF. The CDR3 DNA is TGTGCCAGCAGTTCAGGCCGGGTGAATGAAAAACTGTTTTTT.

This clone was seen a single time. The rearrangement joins TRBV6-1 to TRBJ1-5; 10 nucleotides match TRBD1. Germline lookup yields CDR1 MNHNS and CDR2 SASEGT. The CDR3 spans 15 residues. V shed 6 bases, J shed 5 bases, and the junction held 7 bases outside the gene matches. Here the CDR3 DNA reads TGTGCCAGCAGCCCTGGACAGGGGGGATATCAGCCCCAGCATTTT. It codes for CASSPGQGGYQPQHF.

This chain uses TRBV5-5 with TRBJ2-5; TRBD2 aligns across 12 bases. Trimming cost V 5 bases and J 4 bases; bases outside gene matches: 6. The germline gives CDR1 SGHKS, CDR2 YYEKEE (reference sequence). The CDR3 has 15 residues. CDR3: CASSALAGGLETQYF. The CDR3 region has the DNA TGTGCCAGCAGTGCCCTAGCGGGAGGGCTAGAGACCCAGTACTTC. The full variable domain, with the rest looked up from reference TRBV5-5 and TRBJ2-5, is DAGVTQSPTHLIKTRGQQVTLRCSPISGHKSVSWYQQVLGQGPQFIFQYYEKEERGRGNFPDRFSARQFPNYSSELNVNALLLGDSALYLCASSALAGGLETQYFGPGTRLLVL.

This clone was observed a single time. CDR3 sequence: CSVLGASYEQYF. The CDR3 bases are TGCAGCGTTCTGGGGGCCTCTTACGAGCAGTACTTC. The V call is TRBV29-1, the J call TRBJ2-7; D possibly corresponds to TRBD1 (6 bases). The CDR3 totals 12 residues. Germline values: CDR1 SQVTM, CDR2 ANQGSEA. V was pared by 5 bases and J by 4 bases, with 12 bases between.

This clone was seen only once. J is TRBJ2-7 and V is TRBV19, with D maybe TRBD2 (5 bases). Trimming took 1 base from V and 0 from J, leaving 10 bases between them. The CDR3 runs 15 residues. From germline, CDR1 is LNHDA and CDR2 SQIVND (reference sequence). CDR3 protein: CASSIGLAHSYEQYF. CDR3 coding DNA: TGTGCCAGTAGTATAGGGCTAGCCCACTCCTACGAGCAGTACTTC. Full variable domain (outside the CDR3, taken from reference TRBV19 and TRBJ2-7): DGGITQSPKYLFRKEGQNVTLSCEQNLNHDAMYWYRQDPGQGLRLIYYSQIVNDFQKGDIAEGYSVSREKKESFPLTVTSAQKNPTAFYLCASSIGLAHSYEQYFGPGTRLTVT.

V and J are TRBV18 and TRBJ1-5; maybe TRBD1 (5 bases). CDR1 KGHSH and CDR2 LQKENI come from the germline V gene. Trimming removed 2 bases from V and 1 base from J, with 9 bases in between. The CDR3 covers 15 residues. CDR3 DNA sequence: TGTGCCAGCTCACCAGGACACACCAGCAATCAGCCCCAGCATTTT. This translates into CASSPGHTSNQPQHF.

V is TRBV4-3 and J is TRBJ2-6; D perhaps matches TRBD2 (7 bases). The CDR3 is 19 amino acids. CDR1 and CDR2 from the germline V gene are LGHNA and YSLEER. V lost 0 bases and J lost 0, with 15 bases in between. The CDR3 sequence: CASSQDWGGLSSGANVLTF. CDR3 in DNA: TGCGCCAGCAGCCAAGATTGGGGGGGCTTAAGCTCTGGGGCCAACGTCCTGACTTTC.

Here the CDR3 DNA reads TGTGCCAGCACCCACGGGGGCGACACCGGGGAGCTGTTTTTT. It encodes CASTHGGDTGELFF. The J gene is TRBJ2-2, the V gene TRBV9; D may be TRBD1 or TRBD2 (6 bases each). Between the trimmed V and J ends, which lost 6 bases and 3 bases, there was a span of 12 bases. This CDR3 is 14 amino acids long. The germline gives CDR1 SGDLS, CDR2 YYNGEE.

The chain has TRBV2 and TRBJ1-2; no definite D call. CDR1 SNHLY and CDR2 FYNNEI come from the germline V gene. The CDR3 runs to 15 residues. Trimming removed 7 bases from V and 2 bases from J, with 17 bases in between. The CDR3 DNA sequence: TGTGCCAGCACCCCCGGGCCCCCCGGCAACTATGGCTACACCTTC. Protein product: CASTPGPPGNYGYTF.

The chain combines TRBV7-9 with TRBJ2-7; possible D gene TRBD2, 6 bases. The CDR3 is 13 amino acids. Germline V CDR1 and CDR2: SEHNR, FQNEAQ (reference sequence). The ends were cut back, 4 bases at V and 6 bases at J, with 13 bases in the middle. This CDR3 reads CASSYPGEIEQYF. CDR3 bases: TGTGCCAGCAGCTATCCGGGAGAGATCGAGCAGTACTTC.